This TCR beta chain is drawn from a study of CXCR3-negative and CXCR3-positive naive CD8 T cells. Regarding the study as a whole: Diversity proved comparably high across both naive subsets and much lower in memory CD8+ cells. In cryopreserved cells, CXCR3 expression partially decreased, and fresh PBMCs were used in most assays.

Triplicate sorts, around 300,000 cells apiece, were made for each CD8+ T cell subset. Preparation of TRB cDNA libraries relied on 5' RACE carrying UMI labels. After re-calling the 5' RACE reads, TCRdb lists one entry per CDR3 protein, DNA absent. The listing records 45,000 to 65,000 distinct CDR3 sequences. Note on this clonotype: Antigen unknown.

The source material was memory CD8+ T cells from blood. The TCR comes from a human donor in good health. Some clones in this sample may be carry-over from other donors' samples.

The chain's CDR3 is CSVERTGSTFSYNEQFF. The chain carries TRBV29-1 and TRBJ2-1; TCRdb lists TRBD1, though no DNA is available to test this call. Germline assignment: CDR1 SQVTM and CDR2 ANQGSEA. This CDR3 region has 17 residues.